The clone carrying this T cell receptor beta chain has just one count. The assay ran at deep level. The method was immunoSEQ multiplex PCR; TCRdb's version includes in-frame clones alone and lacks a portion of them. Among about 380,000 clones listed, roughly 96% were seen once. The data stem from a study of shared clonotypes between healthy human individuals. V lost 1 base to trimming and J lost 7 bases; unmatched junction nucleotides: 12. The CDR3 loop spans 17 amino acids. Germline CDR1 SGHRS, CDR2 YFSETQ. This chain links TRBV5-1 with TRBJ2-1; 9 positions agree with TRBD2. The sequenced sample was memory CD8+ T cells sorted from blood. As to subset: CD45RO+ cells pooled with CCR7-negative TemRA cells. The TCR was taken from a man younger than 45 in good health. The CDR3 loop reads CASSLIPSGGRWNEQFF. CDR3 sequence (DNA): TGCGCCAGCAGCTTGATCCCAAGCGGGGGGCGGTGGAATGAGCAGTTCTTC.